This T cell receptor beta chain was sequenced in a study of cytomegalovirus exposure and HLA in healthy donors. This clone was seen a single time. No antigen is known for it. Germline CDR1 reads SGHRS; CDR2 reads YFSETQ. The CDR3 is made up of 16 amino acids. Losses at the gene ends were 4 bases for V and 2 bases for J; bases not matched to a gene: 9. Findings and caveats of the study: Confirmation was obtained in vitro that a few CMV-associated chains are specific for CMV antigens.

The study ran its PCR with 60 Vbeta and 13 Jbeta primers. Produced via immunoSEQ multiplex PCR; TCRdb's table is partial and in-frame only. The table has 200,000 or so clones, under 90% seen once. This TCR derives from a human donor in good health. The chain uses TRBV5-1 and TRBJ2-7, with 10 bases that match TRBD2. The specimen was PBMCs. CDR3 nucleotides: TGCGCCAGCAGCCGGCGTGGACTAGCGGATCCCTACGAGCAGTACTTC. Encoded protein: CASSRRGLADPYEQYF.